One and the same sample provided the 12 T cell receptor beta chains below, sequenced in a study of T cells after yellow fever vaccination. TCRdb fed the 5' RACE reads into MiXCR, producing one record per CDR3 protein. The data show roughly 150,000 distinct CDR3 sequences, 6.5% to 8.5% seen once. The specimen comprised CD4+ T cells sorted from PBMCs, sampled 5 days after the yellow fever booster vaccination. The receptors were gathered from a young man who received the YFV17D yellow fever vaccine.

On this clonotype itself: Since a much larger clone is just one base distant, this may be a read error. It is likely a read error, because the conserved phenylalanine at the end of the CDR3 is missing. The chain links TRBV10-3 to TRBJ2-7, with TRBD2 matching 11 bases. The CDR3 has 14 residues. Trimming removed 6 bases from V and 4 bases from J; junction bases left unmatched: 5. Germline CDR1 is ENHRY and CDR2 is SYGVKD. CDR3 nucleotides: TGTGCCATCAGAGCTACTAGCGGGAGTTACGAGCAGTACTCC. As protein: CAIRATSGSYEQYS.

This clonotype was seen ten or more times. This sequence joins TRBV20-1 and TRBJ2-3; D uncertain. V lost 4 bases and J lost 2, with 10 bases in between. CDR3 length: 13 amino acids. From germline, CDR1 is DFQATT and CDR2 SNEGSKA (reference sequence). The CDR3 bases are TGCAGTGCTACGAGCCTCGCCACAGATACGCAGTATTTT. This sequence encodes CSATSLATDTQYF.

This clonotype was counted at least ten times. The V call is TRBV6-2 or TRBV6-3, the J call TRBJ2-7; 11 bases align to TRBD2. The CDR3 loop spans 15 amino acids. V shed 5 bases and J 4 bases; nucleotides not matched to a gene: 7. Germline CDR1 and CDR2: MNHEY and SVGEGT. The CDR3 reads CASSLSGRGPYEQYF. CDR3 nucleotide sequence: TGTGCCAGCAGTCTTAGCGGGAGGGGTCCGTACGAGCAGTACTTC.

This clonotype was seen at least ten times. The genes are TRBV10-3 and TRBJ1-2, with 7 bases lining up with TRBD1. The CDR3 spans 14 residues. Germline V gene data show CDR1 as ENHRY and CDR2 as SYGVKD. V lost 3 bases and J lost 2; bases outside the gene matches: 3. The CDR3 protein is CAISDQGGNYGYTF. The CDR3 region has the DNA TGTGCCATCAGTGACCAGGGGGGCAACTATGGCTACACCTTC.

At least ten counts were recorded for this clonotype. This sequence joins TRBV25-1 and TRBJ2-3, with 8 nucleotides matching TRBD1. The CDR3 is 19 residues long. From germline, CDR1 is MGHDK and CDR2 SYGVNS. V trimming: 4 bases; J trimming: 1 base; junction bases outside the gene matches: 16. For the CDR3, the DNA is TGTGCCAGCAGTGCCACGCAGGGGGCGCGGGTCGGAGGCACAGATACGCAGTATTTT. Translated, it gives CASSATQGARVGGTDTQYF.

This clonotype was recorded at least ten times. For the CDR3, the DNA is TGCAGTGCCCCTACCACCTATAGCGGGAGGGCCTACGAGCAGTACTTC. Translated: CSAPTTYSGRAYEQYF. The chain recombines TRBV20-1 with TRBJ2-7; 11 bases fit TRBD2. Germline-derived CDR1 and CDR2 are DFQATT and SNEGSKA (reference sequence). The CDR3 is 16 amino acids. V lost 6 bases, J lost 2 bases, and 12 bases stayed unmatched.

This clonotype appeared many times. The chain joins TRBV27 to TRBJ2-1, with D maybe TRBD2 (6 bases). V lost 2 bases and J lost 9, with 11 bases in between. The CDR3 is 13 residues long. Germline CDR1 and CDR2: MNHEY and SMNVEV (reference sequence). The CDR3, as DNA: TGTGCCAGCAGTTTACGGGCGGGGATTGAGCAGTTCTTC. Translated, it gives CASSLRAGIEQFF.

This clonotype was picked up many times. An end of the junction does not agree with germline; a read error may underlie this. This CDR3 reads CTSMAGPSDPEQYF. Here the CDR3 DNA reads TGCACCAGCATGGCGGGACCTTCCGACCCCGAGCAGTACTTC. V gene TRBV5-1 combines with J gene TRBJ2-7; tentatively, D is TRBD2 (6 bases). Germline V CDR1 and CDR2: SGHRS, YFSETQ. The CDR3 has 14 residues.

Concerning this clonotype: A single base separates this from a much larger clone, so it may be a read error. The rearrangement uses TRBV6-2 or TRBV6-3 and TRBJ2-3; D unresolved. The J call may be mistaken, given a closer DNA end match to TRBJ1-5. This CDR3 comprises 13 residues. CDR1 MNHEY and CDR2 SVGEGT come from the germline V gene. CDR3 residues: CASSSFRADTQHF. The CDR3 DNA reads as TGTGCCAGCAGTTCGTTCCGTGCAGATACGCAGCATTTT.

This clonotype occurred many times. CDR3 nucleotides: TGCAGTGCTTCCGGACTAGCGGGGAGAATAGATACGCAGTATTTT. Amino acid sequence: CSASGLAGRIDTQYF. The chain is built from TRBV20-1 and TRBJ2-3; 12 bases match TRBD2. Germline V gene lookup returns CDR1 DFQATT and CDR2 SNEGSKA (reference sequence). The V gene end was trimmed by 5 bases and the J gene end by 5 bases; junction bases not matched to a gene: 8. The CDR3 has 15 amino acids.

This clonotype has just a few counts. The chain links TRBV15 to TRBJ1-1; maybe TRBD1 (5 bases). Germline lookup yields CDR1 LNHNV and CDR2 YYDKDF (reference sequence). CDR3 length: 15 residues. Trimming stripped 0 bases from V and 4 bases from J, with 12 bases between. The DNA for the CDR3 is TGTGCCACCAGCAGAGAGTACTCGGGGCCCACTGAAGCTTTCTTT. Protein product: CATSREYSGPTEAFF.

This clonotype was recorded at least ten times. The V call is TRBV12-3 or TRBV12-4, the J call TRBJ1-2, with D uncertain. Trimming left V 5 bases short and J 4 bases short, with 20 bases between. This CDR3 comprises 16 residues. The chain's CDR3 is CASSAGGKGFGYGYTF. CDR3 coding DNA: TGTGCCAGCAGTGCCGGAGGAAAGGGCTTCGGCTATGGCTACACCTTC.